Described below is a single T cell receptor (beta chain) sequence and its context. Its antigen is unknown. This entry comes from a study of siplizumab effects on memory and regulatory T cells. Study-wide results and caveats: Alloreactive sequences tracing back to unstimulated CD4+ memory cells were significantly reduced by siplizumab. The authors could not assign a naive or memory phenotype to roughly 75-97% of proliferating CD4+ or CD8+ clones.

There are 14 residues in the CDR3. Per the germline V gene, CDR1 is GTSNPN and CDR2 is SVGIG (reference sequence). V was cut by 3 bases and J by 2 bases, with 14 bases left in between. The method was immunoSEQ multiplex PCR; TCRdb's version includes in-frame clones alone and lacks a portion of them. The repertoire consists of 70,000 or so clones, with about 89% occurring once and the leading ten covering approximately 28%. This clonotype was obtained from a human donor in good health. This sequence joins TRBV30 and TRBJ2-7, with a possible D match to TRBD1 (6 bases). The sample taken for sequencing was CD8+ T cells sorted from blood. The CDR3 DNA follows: TGTGCCTGGAGGATAGAGGACAGCCCCTACGAGCAGTACTTC. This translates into CAWRIEDSPYEQYF.